What follows describes a single T cell receptor beta chain. The antigen is undetermined. The second PCR ran roughly 6 to 11 cycles with a sample-barcoded 5' primer and J-beta primers. Via MiXCR, TCRdb re-called the 5' RACE reads, giving one row per CDR3 protein. The sample holds approximately 2,000,000 distinct CDR3 sequences, 30% to 40% seen once. This entry belongs to a study of blood T cells in healthy people across ages. Whole-study findings and limits: In long-lived donors, naive CD4+ cell counts and diversity exceeded those of aged donors.

V gave up 7 bases and J gave up 7 bases; unmatched junction bases: 7. This CDR3 contains 13 residues. This rearrangement joins TRBV12-3 or TRBV12-4 to TRBJ1-5; TRBD1 agrees at 7 bases. The receptor was isolated from a human donor in good health. The source material was blood. In nucleotides, the CDR3 is TGTGCCAGCACCGGCCAGGGGGGGCAGCCCCAGCATTTT. Translation: CASTGQGGQPQHF.